These 28 T cell receptor beta chains share one sample of origin, sequenced in a study of blood T cell repertoires in COVID-19. Profiling relied on immunoSEQ multiplex PCR, and the TCRdb table lists in-frame clones only, not all of them. The sample consists of about 50,000 clones, roughly four fifths of them appearing once. The sample consisted of peripheral blood. All receptors derive from a man aged 60 to 75 with acute or convalescent COVID-19.

This chain connects TRBV6-4 to TRBJ2-5, with a tentative D call TRBD1 (5 bases). V was shortened by 8 bases and J by 1 base, with 14 bases between the two germline ends. CDR3 length equals 14 residues. Germline V gene data show CDR1 as MRHNA and CDR2 as SNTAGT. Here the CDR3 reads CASLRGRGQETQYF. DNA for the CDR3: TGTGCCAGCCTAAGGGGAAGGGGCCAAGAGACCCAGTACTTC.

V is TRBV9 and J is TRBJ2-1; TRBD2 is a possible D gene (7 bases). Germline CDR1 SGDLS, CDR2 YYNGEE. V lost 0 bases, J lost 10 bases, and 17 bases lay in between. This CDR3 has 15 amino acids. In nucleotides, the CDR3 is TGTGCCAGCAGCGTAGAGGGGGGGGGCCGAGGGGAGCAGTTCTTC. As protein: CASSVEGGGRGEQFF.

This chain connects TRBV10-2 to TRBJ2-3, with a tentative D call TRBD2 (6 bases). The CDR3 length is 14 residues. CDR1 is WSHSY and CDR2 is SAAADI in the germline V gene. Trimming removed 4 bases at V and 4 bases at J, with 12 bases between. The CDR3 spells CASSGGLPPDTQYF. CDR3 DNA: TGCGCCAGCAGTGGGGGACTCCCCCCAGATACGCAGTATTTT.

The CDR3 DNA follows: TGCAGCGTCCTCCCATCGAGCTACGAGCAGTACTTC. It translates to CSVLPSSYEQYF. The rearrangement uses TRBV29-1 and TRBJ2-7, with D hard to call. CDR3 size: 12 residues. The ends were cut back, 6 bases at V and 3 bases at J, with 12 bases in the middle. CDR1 is SQVTM, CDR2 ANQGSEA, per germline.

This clone was counted between two and nine times. V is TRBV6-2 or TRBV6-3 and J is TRBJ1-5; D ambiguous. V shed 6 bases and J shed 2 bases, with 8 bases lying between them. The CDR3 runs to 13 residues. Per the germline V gene, CDR1 is MNHEY and CDR2 is SVGEGT. The chain's CDR3 is CASSQRGNQPQHF. The CDR3 DNA is TGTGCCAGCAGCCAGCGGGGCAATCAGCCCCAGCATTTT.

In DNA, the CDR3 is TGTGCCAGCAGTTCGCGGGGGCTGGCAGATACGCAGTATTTT. It codes for CASSSRGLADTQYF. The genes are TRBV6-5 and TRBJ2-3; possible D gene TRBD2, 7 bases. CDR1 is MNHEY, CDR2 SVGAGI, per germline. Trimming removed 4 bases from V and 4 bases from J, with 12 bases in between. This CDR3 comprises 14 residues.

The chain joins TRBV5-1 to TRBJ2-2; 8 bases are shared with TRBD2. The CDR3 loop spans 17 amino acids. After removal of 0 bases from V and 3 bases from J, the junction contained 7 bases not matched to a gene. Per the germline V gene, CDR1 is SGHRS and CDR2 is YFSETQ. CDR3 residues: CASSLAWTGGHTGELFF. CDR3 coding DNA: TGCGCCAGCAGCTTGGCCTGGACGGGGGGGCACACCGGGGAGCTGTTTTTT.

V is TRBV11-2 and J is TRBJ2-5; weak D call: TRBD1 (5 bases). CDR1 SGHAT and CDR2 FQNNGV come from the germline V gene. The V end was cut by 0 bases, the J end by 4 bases, with 9 bases between. CDR3 length: 14 residues. The CDR3 DNA is TGTGCCAGCAGCTTAGAATTGACAGCAGAGACCCAGTACTTC. It yields the protein CASSLELTAETQYF.

The CDR3 loop is CAISEPGQGKDGYTF. Written as DNA, the CDR3 is TGTGCCATCAGTGAGCCCGGACAGGGAAAGGATGGCTACACCTTC. V and J are TRBV10-3 and TRBJ1-2, with 8 bases fitting TRBD1. The J segment lost 6 bases and the V segment lost 2 bases, leaving 8 bases of the junction unmatched. The germline V gene has CDR1 ENHRY and CDR2 SYGVKD. CDR3 length: 15 amino acids.

The chain is built from TRBV9 and TRBJ1-2; 8 nucleotides match TRBD1. Germline-derived CDR1 and CDR2 are SGDLS and YYNGEE. This CDR3 spans 13 amino acids. The J segment lost 6 bases and the V segment lost 4 bases, leaving 5 bases of the junction unmatched. The CDR3 nucleotides are TGTGCCAGCAGCATGGACAGGGTCCATGGCTACACCTTC. Protein product: CASSMDRVHGYTF. Using reference TRBV9 and TRBJ1-2 for the parts outside the CDR3, the full variable domain is DSGVTQTPKHLITATGQRVTLRCSPRSGDLSVYWYQQSLDQGLQFLIQYYNGEERAKGNILERFSAQQFPDLHSELNLSSLELGDSALYFCASSMDRVHGYTFGSGTRLTVV.

This chain connects TRBV11-2 to TRBJ1-1; D gene ambiguous. CDR3 length equals 15 residues. The V gene lost 4 bases and the J gene lost 3 bases, with 15 bases spanning the gap. CDR1 is SGHAT and CDR2 is FQNNGV in the germline V gene. The DNA of the CDR3 is TGTGCCAGCAGCTCGGTCCCCCAGGATTACACTGAAGCTTTCTTT. Its protein product is CASSSVPQDYTEAFF.

The V gene is TRBV13, the J gene TRBJ2-3; TRBD2 aligns across 9 bases. Looked up from germline, CDR1 is PRHDT and CDR2 is FYEKMQ (reference sequence). The CDR3 spans 19 residues. Trimming took 2 bases from V and 0 from J; bases not matched to a gene: 12. DNA of the CDR3: TGTGCCAGCAGCTTACTAGCGGGGAACTCCCACCTTAGCACAGATACGCAGTATTTT. Protein product: CASSLLAGNSHLSTDTQYF.

The chain couples TRBV3-1 (or the pseudogene TRBV3-2) to TRBJ2-7; TRBD1 might be the D (5 bases). V lost 4 bases, J lost 5 bases, and 15 bases lay in between. The CDR3 is 14 residues long. The V gene's germline CDR1 is LGHDT and CDR2 YNNKEL (reference sequence). The CDR3 region has the DNA TGTGCCAGCAGCCCTCAGGGTTTGGACCACGAGCAGTACTTC. Translated, it gives CASSPQGLDHEQYF.

The chain has TRBV4-1 and TRBJ1-1; D is ambiguous. There are 14 residues in the CDR3. The germline V gene has CDR1 MGHRA and CDR2 YSYEKL. V was clipped by 4 bases and J by 4 bases, with 13 bases between them. CDR3 in DNA: TGCGCCAGCAGCCCCCTTTCGGCGGGCACTGAAGCTTTCTTT. This gives the protein CASSPLSAGTEAFF.

This clone was found once. The CDR3 region has the DNA TGCGCCAGCAGCTTAACCGGGACAGGGGGCTCGCGATATGGCTACACCTTC. This sequence encodes CASSLTGTGGSRYGYTF. J is TRBJ1-2 and V is TRBV5-1, with TRBD1 matching 12 bases. CDR1 is SGHRS, CDR2 YFSETQ, per germline. The J segment lost 5 bases and the V segment lost 2 bases, leaving 10 bases of the junction unmatched. CDR3 size: 17 residues.

The chain links TRBV29-1 to TRBJ2-3, with 8 bases that match TRBD1. Germline-derived CDR1 and CDR2 are SQVTM and ANQGSEA. After removal of 6 bases from V and 7 bases from J, the junction contained 9 bases not matched to a gene. CDR3 length: 13 amino acids. The CDR3 DNA reads TGCAGCGTGGAGGGACAGGCCGGGAATACGCAGTATTTT. As protein: CSVEGQAGNTQYF.

The DNA of the CDR3 is TGTGCCAGCAGCCCTCGGACAGAAGGCACTGAAGCTTTCTTT. Protein sequence: CASSPRTEGTEAFF. The chain has TRBV7-2 and TRBJ1-1; a weak D match, TRBD1 (6 bases). This CDR3 contains 14 residues. The germline CDR1 and CDR2 sequences are SGHTA and FQGNSA. V lost 5 bases to trimming and J lost 4 bases, with 14 bases between them.

This clone was picked up one time. The chain employs TRBV29-1 and TRBJ2-7; 10 bases map to TRBD1. J was trimmed by 6 bases and V by 6 bases; bases with no gene match: 11. The CDR3 sequence is 14 residues long. Germline CDR1 SQVTM, CDR2 ANQGSEA. This chain's CDR3 is CSVENSGTGAEQYF. In DNA form, the CDR3 reads TGCAGCGTCGAGAATTCCGGGACAGGGGCCGAGCAGTACTTC.

This chain joins TRBV30 and TRBJ1-2; possibly TRBD1 for D (6 bases). Germline V gene data show CDR1 as GTSNPN and CDR2 as SVGIG (reference sequence). The germline V and J ends were trimmed by 3 bases and 6 bases, with 14 bases remaining between them. CDR3 length: 13 residues. Here the CDR3 reads CAWRVGGGDGYTF. As DNA, the CDR3 is TGTGCCTGGAGAGTAGGGGGGGGCGATGGCTACACCTTC.

The J gene is TRBJ1-1, the V gene TRBV19; a weak D match, TRBD1 (5 bases). Germline-derived CDR1 and CDR2 are LNHDA and SQIVND (reference sequence). The CDR3 sequence is 15 residues long. V dropped 3 bases and J dropped 3 bases, with 14 bases sitting between them. The CDR3 sequence is CASSIASGGDTEAFF. The CDR3 region has the DNA TGTGCCAGTAGTATCGCCAGCGGAGGGGACACTGAAGCTTTCTTT. The full variable domain, rest sourced from reference TRBV19 and TRBJ1-1, is DGGITQSPKYLFRKEGQNVTLSCEQNLNHDAMYWYRQDPGQGLRLIYYSQIVNDFQKGDIAEGYSVSREKKESFPLTVTSAQKNPTAFYLCASSIASGGDTEAFFGQGTRLTVV.

The CDR3 DNA is TGCGCCAGCAGCCCCAAGGAGGCTGGAAACACCATATATTTT. Translating gives CASSPKEAGNTIYF. V usage is TRBV4-1 and J usage is TRBJ1-3; no clear D. V was shortened by 4 bases and J by 2 bases, with 9 bases between the two germline ends. From germline, CDR1 is MGHRA and CDR2 YSYEKL. There are 14 residues in the CDR3.

The chain links TRBV6-2 or TRBV6-3 to TRBJ1-5, with 8 bases matching TRBD1. The CDR3 runs to 16 residues. The germline CDR1 and CDR2 sequences are MNHEY and SVGEGT. Losses at the gene ends were 2 bases for V and 4 bases for J; bases not matched to a gene: 7. CDR3 coding DNA: TGTGCCAGCAGTTACGGACAGGGATGGCCAAATCAGCCCCAGCATTTT. It is translated as CASSYGQGWPNQPQHF.

This clone was seen only once. The rearrangement joins TRBV13 to TRBJ2-5; no reliable D call. CDR1 and CDR2 from the germline V gene are PRHDT and FYEKMQ (reference sequence). This CDR3 has 14 amino acids. The V end lost 0 bases, the J end lost 1 base, and 6 bases lay between the germline ends. The CDR3 protein is CASSLGYSQETQYF. DNA of the CDR3: TGTGCCAGCAGCTTAGGGTACAGCCAAGAGACCCAGTACTTC.

The J gene is TRBJ1-1, the V gene TRBV5-1; tentatively, D is TRBD1 (5 bases). CDR1 and CDR2 (germline): SGHRS, YFSETQ. The V gene lost 3 bases and the J gene lost 2 bases, with 20 bases spanning the gap. CDR3 length equals 17 residues. The CDR3 sequence is CASSSAGQWVFNTEAFF. The DNA for the CDR3 is TGCGCCAGCAGCTCGGCTGGACAATGGGTGTTCAACACTGAAGCTTTCTTT.

The table lists this clone with a few counts. This chain connects TRBV4-1 to TRBJ2-3; no clear D. This CDR3 comprises 14 residues. The V gene's germline CDR1 is MGHRA and CDR2 YSYEKL. The ends were cut back, 0 bases at V and 7 bases at J, with 11 bases in the middle. The CDR3 is CASSQDGPRHTQYF. The CDR3 DNA reads TGCGCCAGCAGCCAAGATGGGCCCCGCCATACGCAGTATTTT.

The V call is TRBV4-1, the J call TRBJ2-7; 7 nucleotides line up with TRBD1. Germline-derived CDR1 and CDR2 are MGHRA and YSYEKL. CDR3 size: 16 residues. V shed 1 base and J 0 bases; nucleotides not matched to a gene: 6. The CDR3 nucleotides are TGCGCCAGCAGCCAAGGTCCGACAGGGAGCTCCTACGAGCAGTACTTC. Protein product: CASSQGPTGSSYEQYF.

CDR3 sequence (DNA): TGTGCCTGGCTAGAAGGCAGCTCTGGAAACACCATATATTTT. It encodes CAWLEGSSGNTIYF. This rearrangement joins TRBV30 to TRBJ1-3; D not certain. This CDR3 has 14 amino acids. Germline CDR1 and CDR2: GTSNPN and SVGIG (reference sequence). The V end lost 5 bases, the J end lost 0 bases, and 11 bases lay between the germline ends.

The chain links TRBV7-2 to TRBJ2-7; D is possibly TRBD1 (5 bases). This CDR3 has 16 amino acids. Per germline, CDR1 SGHTA and CDR2 FQGNSA. V lost 4 bases and J lost 5, with 21 bases in between. CDR3 protein: CASSSGPSNPPHEQYF. DNA of the CDR3: TGTGCCAGCAGCTCAGGGCCTTCCAACCCCCCCCACGAGCAGTACTTC.